The clone carrying this T cell receptor (beta chain) was seen many times. Its antigen is still unknown. This sample is part of a study of T cell repertoires in cytomegalovirus infection. The overall study: Selection of CMV epitopes for the study included recently identified HLA-C-restricted and well-studied HLA-B-restricted ones. Public TCR beta signatures were indicative of both CMV infection and a matching HLA type. Study observations and caveats: Adding up the frequency of public TCR beta families identified people who carried CMV plus the relevant HLA. Dominant in the ex vivo response were TCR beta clonotypes restricted by HLA-C and specific for CMV.

The CDR3 totals 13 residues. V lost 3 bases, J lost 7 bases, and 10 bases lay in between. TCRdb reprocessed the reads via MiXCR and lists one record per CDR3 protein. The sample has roughly 19,000 distinct CDR3 sequences, about 40% seen once. The genes are TRBV12-3 or TRBV12-4 and TRBJ1-5; D is unclear. This TCR was sampled from a human donor in good health (CMV status not recorded). Some clones in this sample may be carry-over from other donors' samples. Here the sequenced sample was CD8+ T cells from cultured PBMCs, taken from culture after CMV antigen stimulation. CDR3 sequence reads: CASSLRQAQPQHF. The CDR3 region has the DNA TGTGCCAGCAGTTTGCGGCAGGCGCAGCCCCAGCATTTT.